This TCR beta chain originates from a study of T cells in Graves' hyperthyroidism and ophthalmopathy. In the study overall: Prior to any treatment, at the point of initial diagnosis, peripheral blood was collected.

TCR beta CDR3 region amplification was performed from RNA transcripts. RT-PCR in the first round (using the HTBI primer set) targeted the TCR CDR3. TCRdb independently ran MiXCR on the multiplex PCR reads; one entry per CDR3 protein. The sample shows roughly 650,000 distinct CDR3 sequences, approximately 15% of them seen only once. Uncontrolled infection, other autoimmune disease, pregnancy or lactation disqualified patients from enrolment. Germline assignment: CDR1 SGHRS and CDR2 YFSETQ. V was cut by 4 bases and J by 7 bases, with 11 bases left in between. This CDR3 comprises 12 residues. This clonotype was detected many times.

Material for sequencing was blood. This chain links TRBV5-1 with TRBJ1-1, with D possibly being TRBD1 (5 bases). This TCR derives from a woman aged 40 to 50 with Graves' ophthalmopathy. The CDR3 sequence: CASSQDMVEAFF. The CDR3 DNA is TGCGCCAGCAGCCAGGACATGGTTGAAGCTTTCTTT.